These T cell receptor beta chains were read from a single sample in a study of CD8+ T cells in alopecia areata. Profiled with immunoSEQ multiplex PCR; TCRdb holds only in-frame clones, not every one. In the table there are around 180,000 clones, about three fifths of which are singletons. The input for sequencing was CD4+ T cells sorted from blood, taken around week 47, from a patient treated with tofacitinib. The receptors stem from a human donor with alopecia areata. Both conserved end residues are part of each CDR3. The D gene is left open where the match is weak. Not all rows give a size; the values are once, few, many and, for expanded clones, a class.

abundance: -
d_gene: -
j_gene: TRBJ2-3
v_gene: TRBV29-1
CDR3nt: TGCAGCGCCGTTCCGTTGGGGGATACGCAGTATTTT
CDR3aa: CSAVPLGDTQYF

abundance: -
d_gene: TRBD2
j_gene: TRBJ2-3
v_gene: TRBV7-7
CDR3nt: TGTGCCAGCAGCTCGGCGGGGGGGCCGACAGATACGCAGTATTTT
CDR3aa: CASSSAGGPTDTQYF

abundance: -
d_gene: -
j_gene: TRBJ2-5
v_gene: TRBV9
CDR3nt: TGTGCCAGCAGCGTAGACCCAGGCGGAGAGACCCAGTACTTC
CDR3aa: CASSVDPGGETQYF

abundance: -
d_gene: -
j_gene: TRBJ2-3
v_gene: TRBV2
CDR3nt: TGTGCCATCGCGGGATCCACAGATACGCAGTATTTT
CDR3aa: CAIAGSTDTQYF

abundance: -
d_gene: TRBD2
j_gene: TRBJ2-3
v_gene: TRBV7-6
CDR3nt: TGTGCCAGCAGGGGACTAGCGGGGTCTCGCACAGATACGCAGTATTTT
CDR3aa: CASRGLAGSRTDTQYF

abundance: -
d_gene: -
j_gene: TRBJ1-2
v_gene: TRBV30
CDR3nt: TGTGCCCTCCAAGGGGCCGGGGGCTATGGCTACACCTTC
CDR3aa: CALQGAGGYGYTF

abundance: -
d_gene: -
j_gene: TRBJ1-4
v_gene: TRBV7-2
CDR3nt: TGTGCCAGCAGCTTAGAAGGGGCGTCTGGAAGGAAACTGTTTTTT
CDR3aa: CASSLEGASGRKLFF

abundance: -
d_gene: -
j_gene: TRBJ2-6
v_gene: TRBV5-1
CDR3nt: TGCGCCAGCAGCTTCGGAGGATCTGGGGCCAACGTCCTGACTTTC
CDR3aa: CASSFGGSGANVLTF

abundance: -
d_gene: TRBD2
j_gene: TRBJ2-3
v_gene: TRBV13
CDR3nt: TGTGCCAGCAGCTTATATACCCGTAGCGGGGGCCGTAGCACAGATACGCAGTATTTT
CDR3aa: CASSLYTRSGGRSTDTQYF

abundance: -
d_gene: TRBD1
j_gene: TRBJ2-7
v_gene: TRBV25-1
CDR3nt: TGTGCCAGCAGTCCCCGATTGACAGGGAACGAGCAGTACTTC
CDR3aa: CASSPRLTGNEQYF

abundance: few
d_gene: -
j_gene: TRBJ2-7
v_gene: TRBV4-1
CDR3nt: TGCGCCAGCAGCCAAGATAGGGAGAGACACGAGCAGTACTTC
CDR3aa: CASSQDRERHEQYF

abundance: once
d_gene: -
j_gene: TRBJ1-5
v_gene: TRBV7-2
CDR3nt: TGTGCCAGCAGCTTAGCGCAAGGAAATCAGCCCCAGCATTTT
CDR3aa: CASSLAQGNQPQHF

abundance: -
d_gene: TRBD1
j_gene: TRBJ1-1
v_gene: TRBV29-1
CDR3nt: TGCAGCGTTACCGGGACAGCCAACACTGAAGCTTTCTTT
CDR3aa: CSVTGTANTEAFF

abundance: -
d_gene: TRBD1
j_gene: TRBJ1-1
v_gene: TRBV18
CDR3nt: TGTGCCAGCTCACCGGGACAGGTGAACACTGAAGCTTTCTTT
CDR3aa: CASSPGQVNTEAFF

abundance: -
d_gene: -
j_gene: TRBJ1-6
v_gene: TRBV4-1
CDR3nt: TGCGCCAGCAGCCACATTGATCTAGGGTTTGCCGCTAGATCACCCCTCCACTTT
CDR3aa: CASSHIDLGFAARSPLHF

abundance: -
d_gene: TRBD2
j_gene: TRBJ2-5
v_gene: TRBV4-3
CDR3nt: TGCGCCAGCAGCGAGACTAGCGGGTACCAAGAGACCCAGTACTTC
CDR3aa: CASSETSGYQETQYF

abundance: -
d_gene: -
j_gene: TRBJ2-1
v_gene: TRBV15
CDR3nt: TGTGCCACCAGCAGAGATAGCGGCCGGCAGTTCTTC
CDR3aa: CATSRDSGRQFF

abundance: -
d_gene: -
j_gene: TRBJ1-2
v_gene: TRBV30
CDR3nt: TGTGCCTGGAATGGCTACACCTTC
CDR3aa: CAWNGYTF

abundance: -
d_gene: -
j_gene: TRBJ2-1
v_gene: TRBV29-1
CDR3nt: TGCAGCGTTGGTTCCAGCTCCTACAATGAGCAGTTCTTC
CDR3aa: CSVGSSSYNEQFF

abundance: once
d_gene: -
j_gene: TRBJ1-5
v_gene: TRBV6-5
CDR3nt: TGTGCCAGCAGCTATACCAACAATCAGCCCCAGCATTTT
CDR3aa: CASSYTNNQPQHF

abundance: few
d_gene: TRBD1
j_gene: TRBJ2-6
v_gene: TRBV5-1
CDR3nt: TGCGCCAGCAGCTTGAAGGGGGCCGGGGCCAACGTCCTGACTTTC
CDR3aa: CASSLKGAGANVLTF

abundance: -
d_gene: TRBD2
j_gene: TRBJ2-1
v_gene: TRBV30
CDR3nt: TGTGCCTGGAGTGTTACGGGACTAGCGGGGGTGCCCTACAATGAGCAGTTCTTC
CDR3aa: CAWSVTGLAGVPYNEQFF

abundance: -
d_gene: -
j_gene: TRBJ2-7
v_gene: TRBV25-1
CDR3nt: TGTGCCAGCAGTGAATCCGGCAGGGGTGGCGAGCAGTACTTC
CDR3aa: CASSESGRGGEQYF

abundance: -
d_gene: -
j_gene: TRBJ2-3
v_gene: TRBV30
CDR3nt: TGTGCCTGGAGTGTAAAAGGGGATACGCAGTATTTT
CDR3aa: CAWSVKGDTQYF

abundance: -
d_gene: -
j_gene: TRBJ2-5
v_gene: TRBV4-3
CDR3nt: TGCGCCAGCAGCCCAGACAGCCCAGGTGGGGAGACCCAGTACTTC
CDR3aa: CASSPDSPGGETQYF

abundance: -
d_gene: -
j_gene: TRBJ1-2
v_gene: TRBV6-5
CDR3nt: TGTGCCAGCAGTTACTCTGTTTTGACAGAAGGCTACACCTTC
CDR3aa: CASSYSVLTEGYTF

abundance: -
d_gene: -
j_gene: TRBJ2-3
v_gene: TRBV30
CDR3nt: TGTGCCTGGAGTCTGACAGGAGGCACAGATACGCAGTATTTT
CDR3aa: CAWSLTGGTDTQYF

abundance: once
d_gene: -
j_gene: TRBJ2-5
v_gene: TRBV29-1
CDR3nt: TGCAGCGTCGGGGGACAGCAGACCCAGTACTTC
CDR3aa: CSVGGQQTQYF

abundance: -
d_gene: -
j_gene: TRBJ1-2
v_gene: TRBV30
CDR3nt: TGTGCCTGGAACGAAAGGGACGGGACGGGCTACACCTTC
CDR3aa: CAWNERDGTGYTF

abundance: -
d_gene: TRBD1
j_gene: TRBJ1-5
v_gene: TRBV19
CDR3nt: TGTGCCAGTAGTATAGACGACAGGGGGTATAGCAATCAGCCCCAGCATTTT
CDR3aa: CASSIDDRGYSNQPQHF

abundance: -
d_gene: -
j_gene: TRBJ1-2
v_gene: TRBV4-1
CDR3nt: TGCGCCAGCAGCCAAGATAGAACGCGACCCACCTTC
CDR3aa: CASSQDRTRPTF

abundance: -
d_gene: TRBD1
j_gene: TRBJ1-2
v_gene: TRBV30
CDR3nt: TGTGCCTGGAGTGTGCGGACAGGCAATGGCTACACCTTC
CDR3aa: CAWSVRTGNGYTF

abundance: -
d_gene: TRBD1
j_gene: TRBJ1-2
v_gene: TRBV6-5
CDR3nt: TGTGCCAGCAGATTTGATCAGGGGGCCCGCTATGGCTACACCTTC
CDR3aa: CASRFDQGARYGYTF

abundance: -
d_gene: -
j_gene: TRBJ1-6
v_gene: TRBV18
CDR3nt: TGTGCCAGCTCATCACAAGGTTCCCATTCACCCCTCCACTTT
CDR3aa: CASSSQGSHSPLHF

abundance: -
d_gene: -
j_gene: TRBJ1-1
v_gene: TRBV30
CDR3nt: TGTGCCTGGAGTGTAGGCCCAGATCAAAACACTGAAGCTTTCTTT
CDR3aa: CAWSVGPDQNTEAFF

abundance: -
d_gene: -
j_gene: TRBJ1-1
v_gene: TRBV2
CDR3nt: TGTGCCAGCATCCTCGACGGGATGAACACTGAAGCTTTCTTT
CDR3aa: CASILDGMNTEAFF

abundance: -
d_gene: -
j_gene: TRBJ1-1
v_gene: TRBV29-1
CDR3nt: TGCAGCGTTGACCTAGGACGGGGGATGAACACTGAAGCTTTCTTT
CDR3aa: CSVDLGRGMNTEAFF

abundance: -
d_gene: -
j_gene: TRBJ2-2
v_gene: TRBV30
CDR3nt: TGTGCCTGGAGTGTATTGGACTCAAACACCGGGGAGCTGTTTTTT
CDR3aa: CAWSVLDSNTGELFF

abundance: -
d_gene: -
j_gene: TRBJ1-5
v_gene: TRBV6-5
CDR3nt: TGTGCCAGCACAAGAGGAAGGGATCAGCCCCAGCATTTT
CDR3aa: CASTRGRDQPQHF

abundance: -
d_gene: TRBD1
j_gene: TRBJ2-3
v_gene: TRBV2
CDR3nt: TGTGCCAGTGGACAGGGTGGCACAGATACGCAGTATTTT
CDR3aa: CASGQGGTDTQYF

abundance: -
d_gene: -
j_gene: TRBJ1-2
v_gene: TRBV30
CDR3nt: TGTGCCTGGAGGGCAGGGCTCTCGGGCGGCTACACCTTC
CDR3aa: CAWRAGLSGGYTF

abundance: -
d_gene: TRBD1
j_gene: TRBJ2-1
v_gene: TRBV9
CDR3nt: TGTGCCAGCAGCGTGACAGGGATTGGGTACAATGAGCAGTTCTTC
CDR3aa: CASSVTGIGYNEQFF

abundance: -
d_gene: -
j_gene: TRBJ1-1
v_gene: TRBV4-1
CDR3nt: TGCGCCAGCAGCCAAGAGAGGTTTATGAACACTGAAGCTTTCTTT
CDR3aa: CASSQERFMNTEAFF

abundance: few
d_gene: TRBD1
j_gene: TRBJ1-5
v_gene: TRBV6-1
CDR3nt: TGTGCCAGCACCCCACAGGGGGATCAGCCCCAGCATTTT
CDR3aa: CASTPQGDQPQHF

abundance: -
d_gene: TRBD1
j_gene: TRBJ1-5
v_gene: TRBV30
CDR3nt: TGTGCCTGGAGTGGTGGGACAGAGAATCAGCCCCAGCATTTT
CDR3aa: CAWSGGTENQPQHF

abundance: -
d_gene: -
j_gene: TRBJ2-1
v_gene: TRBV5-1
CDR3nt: TGCGCCAGCTTCAGGGGGGGCTCCTACAATGAGCAGTTCTTC
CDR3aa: CASFRGGSYNEQFF

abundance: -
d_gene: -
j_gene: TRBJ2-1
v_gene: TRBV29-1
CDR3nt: TGCAGCGTTGCGAGCGTAGCTTACCCTTACAATGAGCAGTTCTTC
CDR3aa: CSVASVAYPYNEQFF

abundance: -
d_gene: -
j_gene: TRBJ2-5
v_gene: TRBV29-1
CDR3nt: TGCAGCGGAACCGGGATAGACCAAGAGACCCAGTACTTC
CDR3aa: CSGTGIDQETQYF

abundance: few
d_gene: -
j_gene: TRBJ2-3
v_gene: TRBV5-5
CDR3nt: TGTGCCAGCAACGGCCCGTCAGGGATTGATACGCAGTATTTT
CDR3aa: CASNGPSGIDTQYF

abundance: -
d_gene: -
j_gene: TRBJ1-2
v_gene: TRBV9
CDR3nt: TGTGCCAGCAGCGTAGCTGGTGGCTACACCTTC
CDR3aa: CASSVAGGYTF

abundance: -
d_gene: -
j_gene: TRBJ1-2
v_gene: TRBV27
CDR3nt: TGTGCCAGCAGTTTGGGCAGGGACTATGGCTACACCTTC
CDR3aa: CASSLGRDYGYTF

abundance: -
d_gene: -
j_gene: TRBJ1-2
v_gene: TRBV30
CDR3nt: TGTGCCTGGAATCGAGGGGCTGGCTACACCTTC
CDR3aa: CAWNRGAGYTF

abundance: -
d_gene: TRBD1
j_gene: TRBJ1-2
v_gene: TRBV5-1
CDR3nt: TGCGCCAGCAGCTTGGACAGGGGATCGAATGGCTACACCTTC
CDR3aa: CASSLDRGSNGYTF